Listed below are T cell receptor beta chains from one sample, sequenced in a study of control samples from healthy donors and cancer patients. The table came from immunoSEQ multiplex PCR; TCRdb's copy has only in-frame clones and leaves some out. The table includes approximately 49,000 clones, roughly 90% detected once. Specimen: PBMCs. The receptors stem from a man aged 35 to 55 with colorectal cancer. Each CDR3 is given without its conserved first and last residue.

TRBV7-9	TRBJ2-1	AVPGTGYNEQF
TRBV10-2	TRBJ1-1	ASSEKGLRAF
TRBV19	TRBJ1-5	ATRRETGTGLYSNQPQH
TRBV5-1	TRBJ2-5	ASSLEGQGLETQY
TRBV7-2	TRBJ2-1	ASSLIAGGPNEQF
TRBV19	TRBJ2-6	ASSPGANVLT
TRBV20-1	TRBJ1-5	SASSSLLGNQPQH
TRBV18	TRBJ2-7	ASSPAGQGRSYEQY
TRBV4-1	TRBJ1-2	ASSQIGEGGYT
TRBV6-5	TRBJ1-4	ASSTRRAGNEKLF
TRBV7-9	TRBJ2-7	ASRATGNYEQY
TRBV11-3	TRBJ2-4	ASSSNLRDTENIQY
TRBV15	TRBJ2-1	ATSGVGAGDYNEQF
TRBV28	TRBJ2-5	ASSPPGQVAETQY
TRBV6-5	TRBJ2-1	ASSSILGQF
TRBV28	TRBJ2-5	ASSLVETQY
TRBV5-5	TRBJ2-7	ASSLSRGTYEQY
TRBV28	TRBJ1-4	ASSLESGESEKLF
TRBV27	TRBJ2-1	ASSDREVAGYNEQF
TRBV6-5	TRBJ1-1	ASSWGTAMNTEAF
TRBV27	TRBJ1-2	ASSSLGQGMNGYT
TRBV7-9	TRBJ2-1	ASSLDAYNEQF
TRBV2	TRBJ2-1	ASSGTISYNEQF
TRBV6-6	TRBJ2-7	ASTPDTYEQY
TRBV6-5	TRBJ2-7	ASSYSLIPLTRKY
TRBV4-2	TRBJ2-4	ASSQEEVLAGSIQY
TRBV14	TRBJ2-1	ASSQSGRAVVNEQF
TRBV4-3	TRBJ1-2	ASSQDGAPGGLYYGYT
TRBV29-1	TRBJ1-1	SVEGGSMNTEAF
TRBV7-2	TRBJ2-1	ASSLGSYNEQF
TRBV2	TRBJ1-5	ASSDGSSNSNQPQH
TRBV11-2	TRBJ1-4	ASSLIQGALYEKLF
TRBV24-1	TRBJ1-2	ATQRGAAYGYT
TRBV24-1	TRBJ2-7	ATSASGSYEQY
TRBV9	TRBJ2-1	ASTPGQGVSYNEQF
TRBV2	TRBJ2-7	ASLGAAYEQY
TRBV28	TRBJ1-4	ASSFETGGSQKLF
TRBV11-2	TRBJ1-6	ASSTEGQGNSPLH
TRBV5-1	TRBJ2-1	ASSRSTSGSRNEQF
TRBV27	TRBJ2-1	ASSLFSRSGGTLSSYNEQF
TRBV7-8	TRBJ1-5	ASSPQRGSRGQPQH
TRBV5-1	TRBJ2-1	ASRPGLATYNEQF
TRBV27	TRBJ1-1	APTGQGDTEAF
TRBV6-5	TRBJ2-2	ATVSGLAGEILLF
TRBV6-1	TRBJ1-3	ASSEALTGGSRGNTIY
TRBV7-8	TRBJ2-3	ASSLTQGIAGVGTDTQY
TRBV14	TRBJ1-6	ASSPRQAGSPLH
TRBV27	TRBJ2-2	ASTFLDRGYTGELF
TRBV24-1	TRBJ2-1	ATSGFGQGFSEQF
TRBV7-2	TRBJ2-4	ASSLPGQPKNIQY
TRBV29-1	TRBJ1-6	SVSGGQNNSPLH
TRBV3-1/TRBV3-2	TRBJ1-2	ASSHPGYSYGYT
TRBV28	TRBJ2-7	ASSSPGTGGLHEQY